The sample holds a few counts of the clone carrying this TCR beta chain. Its antigen is undetermined. The CDR3 covers 20 residues. V lost 5 bases and J lost 5; bases outside the gene matches: 19. Germline V gene sequence: CDR1 SGHVS, CDR2 FNYEAQ. These data originate in a study of T-cell reconstitution after alpha-beta-depleted transplantation in children. Overall study results and limits: Some patients' high day-60 TCRbeta diversity was traced to surviving recipient T cells and thymic progenitors. Several hundred rapidly expanded clones from non-depleted graft cells reportedly supplied alpha-beta T cells about two months post-transplant. T-cell numbers and diversity, one year after transplant, stemmed largely from T cells that were newly produced.

Library preparation (for TCRbeta) was performed with unique molecular identifiers. TCRdb re-called the PCR reads with MiXCR, one entry per CDR3 protein. The table includes nearly 350,000 distinct CDR3 sequences, 16% detected once. The sequence was collected from a male patient aged 2 to 10 who had a stem cell transplant for acute lymphoblastic leukemia, so the T cells may come from the graft donor. Sequencing was performed on PBMCs, mostly from graft donor cells, taken 360 days after TCRalphabeta/CD19-depleted stem cell transplant. The V call is TRBV7-6, the J call TRBJ2-1; 12 bases map to TRBD2. CDR3 DNA sequence: TGTGCCAGCAGCCGAGGGCAGACTAGCGGGAGTTTGTGGGGACACAATGAGCAGTTCTTC. Amino acid sequence: CASSRGQTSGSLWGHNEQFF.